The T cell receptor beta chain described here comes from a study of T cell responses to AZD1222 COVID-19 vaccine (dated by TCRdb to about 2021). Regarding the research as a whole: TCR sequencing covered some 240 trial participants: nearly 210 given two doses of AZD1222 and 26 given two doses of MenACWY control vaccine. Trial participants were enrolled into age subgroups of 18-55, 56-69 and 70-plus years, which contained around 140, 26 and 57 TCR-sequenced participants, respectively. What the research found in general, with its limitations: Epitopes outside the regions mutated in the B.1.351 and B.1.1.7 variants were reportedly recognized by nearly half of the unique spike-specific TCRs. Because no day 14 peak-response samples were available, repertoires were characterized only after the peak T cell response. In the small 56-69-year group, the increase in depth fell short of significance, most likely because of low power. Vaccine-associated CD4 TCRs spanned the whole spike protein, with dominant responses in regions 160-218 and 743-854. Conclusions about previously exposed vaccinees were limited because only a handful of AZD1222 recipients were SARS-CoV-2 seropositive at baseline. Spike-specific TCR breadth and depth rose significantly after two AZD1222 doses compared with day 0 and with MenACWY recipients. Participants were mostly white British and included more females than males, and it was suggested by the authors that clonal diversity may have been underestimated.

With respect to this clone: This clone's antigen is unknown. No base quality information exists; no much larger clone differs at one position.

The CDR3 regions of human TCRbeta chains were analyzed by immunosequencing. Per the original workflow: Repertoire TCRs were matched against a reference library of SARS-CoV-2-specific TCRs generated with the MIRA antigen-specificity platform. Breadth was defined as the fraction of unique TCRs that were SARS-CoV-2-associated. Depth was defined as the fraction of total T cells that were SARS-CoV-2-associated. Using the MIRA data, each spike-specific TCR was assigned both to the spike region to which the TCR was reactive and to a CD4 or CD8 class. Log10-transformed breadth and depth values were compared by one-way ANOVA with Sidak's multiple comparisons tests. TCRdb limited this immuneACCESS table to in-frame rearrangements with V and J called. A share of clones is missing; checked studies link under half to unresolved V genes, and the rest is unexplained. The V and J calls and the clone size are those of that table, but D and trimming were determined from the DNA. The sample table shows under 250,000 clones, and approximately 94% are seen once. The top ten constitute around 1% of the sample.

This sample's time point label indicates: baseline before first vaccination. The intended sense of this specimen's treatment or condition label: meningococcal conjugate vaccine given as trial control. Samples from vaccinated people were obtained from the UK trials COV001 and COV002, which included a single-blind randomized controlled phase 2/3 trial of AZD1222 (ChAdOx1 nCoV-19) in healthy adults. For TCRbeta chain sequencing, PBMC samples from trial participants were taken at day 0 and at day 28 after the second dose. Looking up the germline V gene yields CDR1 SGHAT and CDR2 FQNNGV. V loses 5 bases at its end and J loses 4 bases; junction bases beyond the gene matches: 13. The cysteine opens and the phenylalanine closes a CDR3 of 16 amino acids. Only the CDR3 region is kept as DNA, spanning 48 bases read in frame from base 1.

The sequence joins TRBV11-2 to TRBJ1-2, and 7 junction bases match TRBD1. This receptor was identified in an adult in good health. Sequenced material: peripheral blood, taken on day 0 of MenACWY control vaccination. The CDR3 protein sequence reads: CASSPEPPGQLYGYTF. The DNA sequence reads TGTGCCAGCAGCCCAGAACCCCCGGGACAGCTCTATGGCTACACCTTC.